A selection of T cell receptor beta chains follows, all from one sample in a study of T-cell memory formation after mild COVID-19. TCRdb ran MiXCR on the 5' RACE reads and lists one entry per CDR3 protein. This table holds approximately 300,000 distinct CDR3 sequences, around a sixth found once. What was sequenced was PBMCs or a T cell subset sorted from them (not recorded which). The receptors were gathered from a man in his late teens or twenties who had mild COVID-19 (a few samples of this study predate the infection). Cell type and time point are not known. Both conserved end residues are part of each CDR3. A D gene is named only where the DNA matches it firmly. Not all rows give a size; the values are once, few, many and, for expanded clones, a class.

D	V	J	size	CDR3	DNA
NA	TRBV6-6	TRBJ2-2	NA	CASSPRLRNTGELFF	TGTGCCAGCAGTCCCAGGTTGCGGAACACCGGGGAGCTGTTTTTT
NA	TRBV6-5	TRBJ1-5	few	CASSYHGRGPQHF	TGTGCCAGCAGTTACCACGGCCGGGGGCCCCAGCATTTT
TRBD2	TRBV6-6	TRBJ2-3	NA	CASPGTSGASTDTQYF	TGTGCCAGCCCAGGGACTAGCGGGGCGAGCACAGATACGCAGTATTTT
NA	TRBV2	TRBJ1-3	few	CASSETGNTIYF	TGTGCCAGCAGTGAAACTGGAAACACCATATATTTT
NA	TRBV28	TRBJ2-7	NA	CASSLRGDEQYF	TGTGCCAGCAGTTTACGAGGGGACGAGCAGTACTTC
TRBD2	TRBV18	TRBJ2-4	NA	CASSPAGVDKNIQYF	TGTGCCAGCTCACCAGCGGGGGTGGACAAAAACATTCAGTACTTC
NA	TRBV5-6	TRBJ2-3	NA	CASSSELRADTQYF	TGTGCCAGCAGCTCAGAGTTAAGGGCAGATACGCAGTATTTT
TRBD2	TRBV2	TRBJ2-1	NA	CASKSGTSSGVAEFF	TGTGCCAGCAAATCCGGGACTAGCTCCGGGGTGGCGGAGTTCTTC
NA	TRBV5-6	TRBJ2-1	NA	CASSGAGAYNEQFF	TGTGCCAGTTCTGGGGCAGGGGCCTACAATGAGCAGTTCTTC
NA	TRBV5-1	TRBJ1-1	NA	CASSLEGFWTEAFF	TGCGCCAGCAGCTTGGAGGGGTTCTGGACTGAAGCTTTCTTT
NA	TRBV20-1	TRBJ1-5	NA	CSAIPGVHRNQPQHF	TGCAGTGCTATCCCAGGGGTGCATCGCAATCAGCCCCAGCATTTT
NA	TRBV6-2/TRBV6-3	TRBJ2-1	NA	CASRNRAAYNEQFF	TGTGCCAGCCGGAACAGGGCAGCCTACAATGAGCAGTTCTTC
NA	TRBV19	TRBJ1-5	few	CASSIGGLSNQPQHF	TGTGCCAGTAGTATTGGGGGCTTGAGCAATCAGCCCCAGCATTTT
NA	TRBV7-8	TRBJ1-5	NA	CASSLARVGVKPQHF	TGTGCCAGCAGCTTAGCTCGAGTAGGGGTAAAGCCCCAGCATTTT
NA	TRBV7-9	TRBJ1-2	few	CASSRGSWGEGGYTF	TGTGCCAGCAGCCGAGGGTCATGGGGAGAGGGAGGCTACACCTTC
TRBD1	TRBV7-3	TRBJ2-1	few	CASSPPGTVRNEQFF	TGTGCCAGCAGCCCCCCCGGGACAGTAAGGAATGAGCAGTTCTTC
TRBD2	TRBV6-5	TRBJ2-1	NA	CASSYFVSGGRNEQFF	TGTGCCAGCAGTTACTTCGTCAGCGGGGGGCGCAATGAGCAGTTCTTC
NA	TRBV7-3	TRBJ2-1	NA	CASSLTAATYNEQFF	TGTGCCAGCAGCTTAACGGCAGCCACCTACAATGAGCAGTTCTTC
NA	TRBV4-1	TRBJ2-3	NA	CASSQVLSDTQYF	TGCGCCAGCAGCCAGGTCCTATCGGATACGCAGTATTTT
TRBD2	TRBV10-3	TRBJ2-1	many	CAIRRTSGDNEQFF	TGTGCCATCAGGAGGACTAGCGGGGACAATGAGCAGTTCTTC
NA	TRBV6-6	TRBJ1-1	few	CASSYRLSGSTEAFF	TGTGCCAGCAGTTACAGACTATCTGGGAGCACTGAAGCTTTCTTT
NA	TRBV7-9	TRBJ2-7	NA	CASSKAAARSSYEQYF	TGTGCCAGCAGCAAAGCGGCCGCGAGGAGCTCCTACGAGCAGTACTTC
NA	TRBV20-1	TRBJ1-2	few	CSARVGSSSGYTF	TGCAGTGCTAGAGTAGGCTCCAGCTCGGGCTACACCTTC
NA	TRBV7-2	TRBJ2-2	NA	CASSSGMGTGELFF	TGTGCCAGCAGTTCCGGAATGGGCACCGGGGAGCTGTTTTTT
NA	TRBV6-5	TRBJ2-3	many	CASAPRWRGTDTQYF	TGTGCCAGCGCGCCCAGGTGGCGGGGCACAGATACGCAGTATTTT
NA	TRBV12-3/TRBV12-4	TRBJ1-1	few	CASSPSSVDAEAFF	TGTGCCAGCAGCCCAAGCTCAGTGGACGCTGAAGCTTTCTTT
TRBD2	TRBV20-1	TRBJ2-3	many	CSARMAGGTDTQYF	TGCAGTGCTAGAATGGCGGGGGGGACAGATACGCAGTATTTT
TRBD1	TRBV12-3/TRBV12-4	TRBJ1-2	NA	CASSHTSGTGTYGYTF	TGTGCCAGCAGTCACACCTCCGGGACAGGAACCTATGGCTACACCTTC
NA	TRBV6-6	TRBJ2-5	few	CASTMSRGPQETQYF	TGTGCCAGCACCATGTCTCGGGGGCCCCAAGAGACCCAGTACTTC
NA	TRBV6-2/TRBV6-3	TRBJ1-5	few	CASSYRAGNQPQHF	TGTGCCAGCAGTTACAGGGCGGGAAATCAGCCCCAGCATTTT
TRBD2	TRBV12-3/TRBV12-4	TRBJ2-1	few	CASSLRLAGDQIEQFF	TGTGCCAGCAGTTTACGGCTAGCGGGGGACCAGATTGAGCAGTTCTTC
TRBD2	TRBV28	TRBJ2-1	NA	CASSSYLAGEQFF	TGTGCCAGCAGTTCGTATCTAGCGGGGGAGCAGTTCTTC
NA	TRBV11-2	TRBJ2-5	NA	CASSPPSQETQYF	TGTGCCAGCAGCCCCCCTTCCCAAGAGACCCAGTACTTC
NA	TRBV6-2/TRBV6-3	TRBJ2-3	many	CASSYAAWDTQYF	TGTGCCAGCAGCTACGCAGCATGGGATACGCAGTATTTT
NA	TRBV25-1	TRBJ2-3	few	CASTRDTDTQYF	TGTGCCAGCACGCGGGACACAGATACGCAGTATTTT
NA	TRBV7-9	TRBJ2-1	NA	CASSWGETIPYNEQFF	TGTGCCAGCAGCTGGGGGGAAACGATACCGTACAATGAGCAGTTCTTC
NA	TRBV14	TRBJ2-2	NA	CASSQRVTGELFF	TGTGCCAGCAGCCAGCGGGTGACCGGGGAGCTGTTTTTT
NA	TRBV20-1	TRBJ1-1	NA	CSAPDGKTEAFF	TGCAGTGCCCCGGATGGTAAGACTGAAGCTTTCTTT
NA	TRBV4-1	TRBJ2-1	NA	CASSKVGSTRNEQFF	TGCGCCAGCAGCAAGGTTGGTTCGACGCGCAATGAGCAGTTCTTC
NA	TRBV4-3	TRBJ2-7	few	CASSQVWGAASYEQYF	TGCGCCAGCAGCCAAGTGTGGGGGGCTGCGTCCTACGAGCAGTACTTC
NA	TRBV6-2/TRBV6-3	TRBJ2-5	many	CASSDLRQMQETQYF	TGTGCCAGCAGTGACCTCAGACAGATGCAAGAGACCCAGTACTTC
NA	TRBV7-9	TRBJ1-2	many	CASSLGGGTDNGYTF	TGTGCCAGCAGCTTAGGGGGCGGAACAGACAATGGCTACACCTTC
TRBD2	TRBV7-3	TRBJ2-3	NA	CASSMSGGATDTQYF	TGTGCCAGCAGCATGAGCGGGGGGGCAACAGATACGCAGTATTTT
TRBD1	TRBV5-1	TRBJ1-6	few	CASSLAGTERSPLHF	TGCGCCAGCAGCTTGGCCGGGACAGAGCGATCACCCCTCCACTTT
TRBD2	TRBV7-2	TRBJ2-1	NA	CASSVRGGAADEQFF	TGTGCCAGCAGCGTTCGCGGGGGGGCCGCGGATGAGCAGTTCTTC
NA	TRBV6-2/TRBV6-3	TRBJ1-2	few	CASSYNTGWPIYYGYTF	TGTGCCAGCAGTTACAACACCGGGTGGCCCATCTACTATGGCTACACCTTC
NA	TRBV12-5	TRBJ1-1	few	CASGLLGGEAEAFF	TGTGCTAGTGGTTTGCTCGGGGGGGAGGCTGAAGCTTTCTTT
NA	TRBV24-1	TRBJ2-2	NA	CATGSDGPGELFF	TGTGCCACCGGATCGGACGGGCCCGGGGAGCTGTTTTTT
NA	TRBV5-1	TRBJ1-2	few	CASSLGVLNYGYTF	TGCGCCAGCAGCTTGGGAGTCCTTAACTATGGCTACACCTTC
TRBD1	TRBV5-1	TRBJ2-5	few	CASSLEQGWETQYF	TGCGCCAGCAGTTTGGAACAGGGGTGGGAGACCCAGTACTTC
TRBD1	TRBV25-1	TRBJ1-4	few	CASSEGGRGGTNEKLFF	TGTGCCAGCAGTGAAGGGGGCAGGGGGGGGACTAATGAAAAACTGTTTTTT
NA	TRBV15	TRBJ1-1	few	CATSRDMGGTEAFF	TGTGCCACCAGCAGAGATATGGGGGGCACTGAAGCTTTCTTT
NA	TRBV28	TRBJ1-3	NA	CASSNRVDTIYF	TGTGCCAGCAGTAATCGCGTGGACACCATATATTTT
NA	TRBV29-1	TRBJ1-2	few	CSVVGGMGGYTF	TGCAGCGTTGTAGGAGGGATGGGTGGCTACACCTTC
NA	TRBV11-2	TRBJ1-5	many	CASSLDRNQPQHF	TGTGCCAGCAGCTTAGATCGGAATCAGCCCCAGCATTTT
NA	TRBV6-2/TRBV6-3	TRBJ1-5	NA	CASGNNQPQHF	TGTGCCAGCGGCAACAATCAGCCACAGCATTTT
NA	TRBV7-3	TRBJ1-5	NA	CASRPEGKGNQPQHF	TGTGCCAGCAGGCCCGAAGGTAAGGGCAATCAGCCCCAGCATTTT